This T cell receptor (beta chain) was captured in a study of blood T cells in healthy people across ages (dated by TCRdb to about 2015). Background for the entire study: In model experiments, template switching captured about one uniquely barcoded TCR beta cDNA molecule for every two T cells. To track age-related changes in TCR beta repertoire diversity, the study relied on deep sequencing normalized with unique cDNA molecular identifiers. For two donors (one aged 18 to 29 and one aged 80 or older), the study analyzed two additional independent replicas of 1 million unique cDNA reads from the same blood draw. Four age groups were formed from the donors: young (average roughly 15 years), middle-aged (roughly 38), aged (62) and long-lived (about 80).

The donors were 40 or so Caucasian individuals from Russia, aged roughly 6 to 100 years, who were systemically healthy. Each donor gave ten milliliters of peripheral blood, collected into EDTA-treated Vacutainer tubes. PBMCs were isolated by Ficoll-Paque density-gradient centrifugation, with at least 6 million obtained per sample. Trizol reagent was used to extract total RNA from the PBMCs, yielding at least 5 micrograms per sample. The percentages of naive CD45RAhigh/CD27high T cells were determined by flow cytometry on a PBMC aliquot from every donor. The library was produced with 5' RACE. The sequencer was an Illumina HiSeq 2500. A second PCR of about 7 to 12 cycles was performed with a sample-barcoded 5' primer and a J-beta primer mix. A unique molecular identifier was introduced onto each TCR beta cDNA molecule by a template-switch 5' adaptor carrying 12 random nucleotides. Each sample yielded at least 3 million CDR3-containing paired-end reads. First-strand cDNA synthesis was performed from all RNA using the Mint cDNA synthesis kit, with priming by a TRBC-specific oligonucleotide. Following uracil-DNA glycosylase treatment, all cDNA underwent a first 18-cycle PCR with the universal primers M1SS and BC2_uni_R. Regarding the original processing steps: Each sample was normalized by randomly selecting 1 million high-quality reads, each carrying a distinct molecular identifier. Instead of being binned into consensus sequences, reads that shared molecular identifiers were thrown out. MiTCR, run with a Q25 quality threshold and the strictest error-elimination algorithm, handled CDR3 identification, clonotype clustering and error correction. A nonparametric unseen species model using Euler transformation provided a lower-bound estimate of total TCR beta diversity. The public reads were quality trimmed at Q25 with fastp and then assembled into clones with MiXCR by TCRdb, keeping productive beta chains. Every CDR3 protein is listed once, alongside the most common genes and DNA of its rows. The V and J calls and clone size come from TCRdb's table, not from the authors' own analysis. This sample holds some 800,000 distinct CDR3 sequences; 25% were observed only once. In total, the top ten clones hold approximately 3.7% of the sample.

V was cut back by 11 bases and J by 3 bases, leaving a gap of 17 bases between them. The CDR3, cysteine through phenylalanine, is 14 amino acids long. Here the CDR3 DNA is all that survives: 42 bases in frame from base 1. From a lookup of the germline V gene, CDR1 and CDR2 are ENHRY and SYGVKD. To note about this clonotype: Its antigen remains undetermined. No clone much larger than this one lies a single base away; base qualities are absent.

The investigation overall reported the following: Observed TCR beta diversity per million T cells fell roughly linearly with age, and a significant reduction was already apparent by age around 40. Bulk unsorted PBMC profiling prevented conclusive comparison of naive and antigen-experienced compartments. Observed TCR beta diversity correlated strongly with the percentage of naive T cells measured by flow cytometry. Estimates of total diversity from one million sequenced T cells were regarded as lower bounds and underestimates. Compared with the aged group, the long-lived group had more naive CD4+ T cells, fewer expanded clones and increased TCR diversity, suggesting age selection. Donor CMV infection status was unknown, potentially confounding age-related changes in expanded clonotypes.

Another study also made use of these data, one on T cells of mothers and their children. The second study's authors report: Donors were nine systemically healthy Caucasian individuals: three mothers and their six children. cDNA synthesis consumed the entire amount of extracted RNA, loaded at approximately 1.6 ug RNA in each 15 ul reaction. In the second PCR, the M1S primer added sample barcodes and 2-4 random nucleotides. Over 8 million TCR beta CDR3 reads came from each mother, compared with 3.3 million or so reads from each child. In both related and unrelated pairs, thymic selection shapes the output of TCR recombination in a similar way, with inherited differences having only a minor effect. Normalized repertoire overlap in related mother-child pairs was always slightly higher than in unrelated mother-child pairs, but the difference was never significant. Persistent microchimeric T cell clones were not detected, at a sensitivity of about 100 clones per million clonotypes. To look for features that set related mother-child pairs apart from unrelated individuals, the researchers ran deep NGS to compare the TCR beta repertoires of mothers and children. Mothers averaged approximately 40 +/- 4 years of age and children averaged approximately 11 +/- 4 years. Libraries were sequenced on Illumina HiSeq 2000 with 100+100 nt paired-end reads after adapter ligation with NEBNext reagents. To prevent cross-contamination, the mother and child libraries were prepared a month apart and were sequenced in separate runs. For each donor, somewhere between roughly 500,000 and 2,100,000 distinct TCR beta clonotypes were identified. Naive TCR beta clonotypes were estimated from low-frequency clonotypes matched to each donor's FACS-determined naive share, without sorting.

This sequence uses TRBV10-3 and TRBJ1-3; a weak D assignment points to TRBD1 (5 bases agree). Sequences were obtained from blood. This sequence originates from a boy aged 5-17 years in good health. The bases are TGTGCCGCCTTCACCGGGACCGTTGGAAACACCATATATTTT. Protein translation: CAAFTGTVGNTIYF.